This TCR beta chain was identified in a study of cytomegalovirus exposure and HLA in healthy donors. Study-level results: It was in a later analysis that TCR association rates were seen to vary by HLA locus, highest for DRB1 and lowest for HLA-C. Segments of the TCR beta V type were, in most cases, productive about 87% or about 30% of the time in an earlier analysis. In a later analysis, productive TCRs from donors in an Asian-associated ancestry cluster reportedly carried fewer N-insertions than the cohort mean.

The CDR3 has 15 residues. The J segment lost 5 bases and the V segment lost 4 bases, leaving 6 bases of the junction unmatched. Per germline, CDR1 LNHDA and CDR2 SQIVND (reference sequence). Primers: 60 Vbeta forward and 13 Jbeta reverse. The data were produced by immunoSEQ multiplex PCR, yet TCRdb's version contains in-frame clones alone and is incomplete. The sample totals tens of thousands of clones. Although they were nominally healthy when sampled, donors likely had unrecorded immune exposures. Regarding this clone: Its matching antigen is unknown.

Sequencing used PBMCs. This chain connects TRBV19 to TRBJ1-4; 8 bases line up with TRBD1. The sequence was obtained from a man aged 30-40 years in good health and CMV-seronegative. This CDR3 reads CASSKTGGINEKLFF. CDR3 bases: TGTGCCAGTAGTAAAACAGGGGGGATAAATGAAAAACTGTTTTTT.